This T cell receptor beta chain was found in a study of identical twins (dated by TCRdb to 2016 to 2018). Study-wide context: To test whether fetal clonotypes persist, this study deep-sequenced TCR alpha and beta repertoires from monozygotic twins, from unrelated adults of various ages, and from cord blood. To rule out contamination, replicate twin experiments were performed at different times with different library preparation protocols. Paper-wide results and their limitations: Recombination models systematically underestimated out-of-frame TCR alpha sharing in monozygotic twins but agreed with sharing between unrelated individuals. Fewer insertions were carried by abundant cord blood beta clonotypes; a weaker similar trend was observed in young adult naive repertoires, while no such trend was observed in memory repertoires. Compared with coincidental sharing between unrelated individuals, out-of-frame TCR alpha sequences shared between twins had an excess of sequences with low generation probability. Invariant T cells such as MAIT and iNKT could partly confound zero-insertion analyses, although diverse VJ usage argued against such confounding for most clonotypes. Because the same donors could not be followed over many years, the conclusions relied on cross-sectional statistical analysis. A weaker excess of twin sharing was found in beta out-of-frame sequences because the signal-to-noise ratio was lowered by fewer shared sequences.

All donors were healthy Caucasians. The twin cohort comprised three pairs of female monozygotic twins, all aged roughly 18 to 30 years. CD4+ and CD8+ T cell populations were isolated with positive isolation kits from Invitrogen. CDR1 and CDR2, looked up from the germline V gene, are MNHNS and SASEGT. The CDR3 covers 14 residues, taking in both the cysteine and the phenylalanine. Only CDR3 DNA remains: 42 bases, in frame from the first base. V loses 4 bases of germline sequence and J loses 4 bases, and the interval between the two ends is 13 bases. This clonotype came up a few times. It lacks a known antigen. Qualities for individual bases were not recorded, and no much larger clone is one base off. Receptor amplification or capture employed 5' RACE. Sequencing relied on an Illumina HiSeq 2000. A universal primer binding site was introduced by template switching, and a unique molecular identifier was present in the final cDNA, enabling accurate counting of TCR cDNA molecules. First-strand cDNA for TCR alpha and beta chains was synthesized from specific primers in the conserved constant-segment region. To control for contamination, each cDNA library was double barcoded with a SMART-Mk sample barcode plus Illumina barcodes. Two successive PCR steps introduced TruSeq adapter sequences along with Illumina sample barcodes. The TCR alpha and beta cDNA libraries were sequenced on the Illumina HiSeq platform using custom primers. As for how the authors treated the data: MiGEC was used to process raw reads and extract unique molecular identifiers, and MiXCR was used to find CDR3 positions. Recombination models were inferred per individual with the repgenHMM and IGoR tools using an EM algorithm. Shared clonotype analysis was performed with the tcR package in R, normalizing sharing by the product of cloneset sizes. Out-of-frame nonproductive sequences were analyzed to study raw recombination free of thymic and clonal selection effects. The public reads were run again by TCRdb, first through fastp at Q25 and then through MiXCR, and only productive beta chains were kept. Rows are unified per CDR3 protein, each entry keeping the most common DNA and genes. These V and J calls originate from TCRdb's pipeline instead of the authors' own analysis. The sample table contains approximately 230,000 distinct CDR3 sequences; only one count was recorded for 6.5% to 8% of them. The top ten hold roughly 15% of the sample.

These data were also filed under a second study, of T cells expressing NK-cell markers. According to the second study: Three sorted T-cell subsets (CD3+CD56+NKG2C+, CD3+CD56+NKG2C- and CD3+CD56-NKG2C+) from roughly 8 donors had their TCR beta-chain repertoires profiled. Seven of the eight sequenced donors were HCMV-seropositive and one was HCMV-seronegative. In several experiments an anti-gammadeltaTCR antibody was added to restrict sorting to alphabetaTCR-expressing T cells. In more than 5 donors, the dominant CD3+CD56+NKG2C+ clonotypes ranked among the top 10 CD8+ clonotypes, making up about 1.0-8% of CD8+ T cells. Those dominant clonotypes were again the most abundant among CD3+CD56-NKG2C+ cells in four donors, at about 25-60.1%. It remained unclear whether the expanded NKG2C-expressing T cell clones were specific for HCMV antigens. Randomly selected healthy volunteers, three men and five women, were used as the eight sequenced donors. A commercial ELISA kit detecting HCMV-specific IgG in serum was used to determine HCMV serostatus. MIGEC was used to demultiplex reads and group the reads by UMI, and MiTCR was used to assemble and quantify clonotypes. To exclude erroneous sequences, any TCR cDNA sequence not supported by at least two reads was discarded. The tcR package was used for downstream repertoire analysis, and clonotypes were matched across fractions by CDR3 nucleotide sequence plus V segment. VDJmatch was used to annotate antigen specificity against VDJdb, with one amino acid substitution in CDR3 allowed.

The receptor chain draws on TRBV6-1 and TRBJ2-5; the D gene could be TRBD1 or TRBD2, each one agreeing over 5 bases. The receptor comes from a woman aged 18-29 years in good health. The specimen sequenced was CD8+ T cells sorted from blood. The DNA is TGTGCCAGCAGTGTAACGTGGGACGGAGAGACCCAGTACTTC. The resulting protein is CASSVTWDGETQYF.